This T cell receptor beta chain was sequenced in a study of T cells after yellow fever vaccination (dated by TCRdb to the late 2010s). As for the study more broadly: Libraries from fractions with low cell numbers were prepared with the SMART-Seq v4 Ultra Low Input RNA kit. Two healthy male donors made up the cohort, one aged 18 to 30 years and the other aged 30 to 40 years. Bulk PBMC replicates and cell subsets were isolated from blood drawn at multiple timepoints before and after both primary and secondary immunization. To follow T-cell clones before and after primary and booster YFV17D yellow fever vaccination, bulk TCR alpha and beta repertoires were sequenced over time.

Counted from cysteine to phenylalanine, this CDR3 has 15 amino acids. The only DNA kept is the CDR3, 45 bases in frame from the first base. TCRdb names Illumina NovaSeq 6000 as the instrument used. Synthesis of TCR cDNA relied on 5'RACE template switching, a step that introduced a universal primer site along with unique molecular identifiers. Priming of cDNA synthesis was performed from both the TCR alpha and TCR beta constant segments. Two PCR steps were used to amplify libraries, with sample barcodes and sequencing adapters being added in the second step. Sequencing of the libraries was done on either Illumina HiSeq 2500 (2x100 bp) or NovaSeq (2x150 bp). Processing in the source paper ran as follows. Reads were demultiplexed and collapsed into UMI consensus sequences with MIGEC, and V(D)J alignment was performed with MiXCR. Using edgeR on replicate PBMC samples, clonotypes were called vaccine-responding if FDR was below 0.01 and the log2 fold change was above 5 up to day 15. Each bulk clonotype received a CD4 or CD8 identity based on whether the sequenced CD4 or CD8 repertoire contained that clonotype at higher abundance. In TCRdb, the public reads were trimmed at Q25 with fastp and aligned with MiXCR, with productive beta chains retained. A single entry per CDR3 protein holds the most common genes and DNA from its merged rows. In this record, the V and J calls reflect TCRdb's handling and not the investigators' own analysis. The sample table contains 300,000 to 400,000 distinct CDR3 sequences; only one count was recorded for 9.5% to 12% of them. The top ten constitute about 3% of the sample.

General findings and caveats noted by the study authors: The secondary T-cell response was found to be weaker but faster than the primary response, with a peak reached on day 5 rather than on day 15. Computational filtering was needed because FACS-sorted repertoires could contain abundant contaminating clonotypes from the bulk population. Only a couple of donors were included in the study, so the extent to which the findings can be generalized is limited. After the booster, most clones that had expanded after primary vaccination were detected again (approximately 96% of CD4 and over 75% of CD8), suggesting broad maintenance of memory. A small share of clonotypes was detected in both CD4 and CD8 compartments, with the overlap likely arising from convergent recombination.

This clonotype was observed many times. What this receptor recognizes is not known. Its ends do not fully match the called genes, so a read error is possible. The treatment or condition label, as the study defines it: live attenuated yellow fever vaccine strain. PBMCs were isolated from peripheral blood using a standard Ficoll-Paque protocol. Dynabeads CD4 and CD8 positive selection kits were used to isolate CD4 and CD8 T-cell fractions. TriZol was used to extract RNA from bulk PBMCs, from CD4 and CD8 fractions, and from dextramer-positive and dextramer-negative fractions. The rearranged chain carries TRBV12-3 or TRBV12-4 and TRBJ1-1; too little of a D gene remains to name it. This receptor was taken from a man aged 18 to 30 who received the YFV17D yellow fever vaccine. Here the sequenced sample was CD4+ T cells sorted from PBMCs, taken 45 days after the yellow fever booster vaccination. The nucleotide sequence is TGTGCCACCAGTCGAAGAGTGGGAGGGAACACTGAAGCTTTCTTT. Translated, this gives CATSRRVGGNTEAFF.